A single T cell receptor (beta chain) is shown here with its context. Its antigen specificity is not known. The input lacks base qualities; no much larger clone sits a single base away. These data originate in a study of cytomegalovirus exposure and HLA in healthy donors (dated by TCRdb to about 2017). About the study as a whole: According to an earlier analysis of several hundred of the donors, 150 million to 200 million T cells yielded over 100 million unique TCR beta sequences and about 300 Gb of sequence data. HLA typing covered class I and class II loci at four-digit resolution. Among about 400 genotyped donors of the cohort, an average of about 220,000 unique TCR beta nucleotide sequences was sequenced per donor, of which about 20% were non-productive. Using immunosequencing, the study profiled T cell repertoires from around 670 subjects and related those repertoires to cytomegalovirus serostatus. In a later genetic analysis, genome-wide SNP genotypes for about three fifths of the 666 donors were used, and that subset was treated as a discovery cohort. About 280 gigabases of sequencing data and about 92 million unique TCR sequences made up an early release that covered approximately 650 HLA-typed donors. In addition to the first cohort of 650 to 800 subjects, a separate validation cohort of approximately 130 different subjects was used. Typing coverage varied by locus: roughly 629-640 donors for A, B, C, DRB1 and DQB1; roughly 500 for DQA1; more than 600 for DPA1; 400 to 480 for DPB1. Several DR-DQ haplotypes were treated as single units for association and clustering because of strong linkage in the cohort. To decide whether each TCR beta V gene segment behaved as functional or pseudogenic, an earlier analysis of some 570 of the donors relied on high-throughput TCR beta sequencing. Among the roughly 400 genotyped donors, under 90% belonged to the genetic ancestry cluster associated with self-reported Caucasian donors. Every repertoire in the discovery cohort had been generated on one and the same sequencing platform. Donor age, sex, ethnicity and CMV serostatus were compiled together with the repertoire data. Rather than using new phenotypic data, the later analysis identified candidate immune exposures from TCR beta sequences and from how often those sequences occurred across donors. The study aimed to test whether signatures of past pathogen exposure could be identified by cataloging public T cell receptors. The study combined high-throughput TCR immunosequencing, statistical association of individual TCRs with disease status, and machine learning to predict cytomegalovirus infection status. A later analysis re-analyzed previously published TCR beta repertoires from roughly 690 donors and added high-resolution HLA genotyping to study TCR occurrence patterns.

The germline V gene sets CDR1 to MNHNS and CDR2 to SASEGT. Trimming costs V 1 base and J 8 bases, and their ends lie 11 bases apart. The CDR3 contains 13 residues, cysteine and phenylalanine counted. Kept here is only the CDR3 DNA, which spans 39 bases and is read in frame from base 1. The cohort was made up of approximately 670 healthy bone marrow donors. Cohort members were all nominally healthy when sampled, although unrecorded immune exposures were likely present. The donor was CMV seronegative and was included in the group of about 350 seronegative cohort members. Each donor provided a peripheral blood sample, and peripheral blood mononuclear cells were used for TCR beta sequencing. Genomic DNA was extracted from the blood cell samples with the Qiagen DNeasy Blood Extraction Kit. The research as a whole found: Presence/absence analyses assumed roughly uniform sequencing depth across donors, an assumption that may not hold. A further reported finding was that TCR beta sequences accurately predicted the HLA-A and HLA-B alleles for most subjects in the first cohort. Most TCR sequences were seen in very few donors, while some public TCRs were found in many individuals. A later analysis found that HLA-associated TCR beta chains were more clonally expanded and had lower generation probabilities than equally common non-associated chains. An association between a missense DCLRE1C variant and V-gene and J-gene trimming of TCR beta chains was found in a later genetic analysis and replicated in an independent cohort. Most CMV-associated TCR beta chains appeared to be HLA-restricted in a later analysis, and the HLA associations seemed to be driven largely by CMV exposure. Immune exposure information for the cohort was limited to CMV serostatus. According to a later genetic analysis, donors in an Asian-associated ancestry cluster had fewer N-insertions in productive TCRs than the approximately 630-donor mean. The earlier analysis of about 600 of the donors excluded seventeen rarely observed V segments, including chromosome 9 orphons, because counts were too low. Correlated functional status among segregating V segments might be attributable to linkage disequilibrium, but an unknown experimental factor could not be ruled out. According to a later analysis, TCR association rates differed among HLA loci, with DRB1 alleles showing the most associated TCRs and HLA-C alleles showing the fewest. The classifier was reported to diagnose cytomegalovirus status with high specificity and sensitivity in both the original and validation cohorts. A later analysis reported that several top co-occurrence clusters appeared linked to parvovirus B19, influenza, CMV and Epstein-Barr virus. In the study, 150 to 200 TCR beta chains were listed as associated with cytomegalovirus. Because HLA typing was missing for some donors at each locus, association tests included only the typed subset. In vitro tests confirmed that three of the cytomegalovirus-associated TCR beta chains recognize cytomegalovirus antigens. At a false discovery rate of 0.05, a later analysis linked about 17,000 TCR beta sequences to specific HLA alleles. It was suggested by the authors that the approach could potentially be generalized to other disease states and immunological phenotypes. Strong co-occurrence of HLA alleles, especially DR and DQ, made assigning TCR associations to individual alleles difficult. In this cohort, only TCR beta chains were sequenced, and detectable features were limited by the absence of alpha or paired-chain data. In an earlier analysis of roughly 560 of the donors, most TCR beta V segments were observed in productive rearrangements about 87% or about 30% of the time, broadly matching IMGT annotations. A group of highly shared sequence variants was considered likely to be a technical artifact of the sequencing pipeline. Some IMGT-functional V segments, including TRBV6-2 and TRBV6-3, could not be told apart with the 87-base-pair reads, so those segments were excluded.

Preparation of the library involved the immunoSEQ multiplex PCR assay. For the multiplex PCR, a mixture combining 60 forward primers for TCR Vbeta segments and 13 reverse primers for TCR Jbeta segments was used. A multiplex PCR assay on genomic DNA amplified the CDR3 region of rearranged TCR beta genes. The amplified TCR beta libraries were sequenced on the Illumina HiSeq System as 87-base-pair reads. On the authors' methods: A later analysis tallied around 82 million unique TCR beta chains across the 660 or so repertoires, and approximately 12 million of those chains were shared by two or more donors. Raw reads were error-corrected and collapsed into unique sequences by a nearest-neighbor algorithm in which closely related sequences were merged to remove PCR and sequencing errors. To assign V, D and J gene segments, CDR3 sequences were aligned to IMGT reference sequences. Each retained sequence needed at least a six-nucleotide match to both a V gene segment and a J gene segment. A rearrangement counted as productive if the CDR3 had no stop codons and remained in frame with V and J, and every other rearrangement counted as non-productive. CDR3 was defined by IMGT convention, running from the second conserved V-encoded cysteine to the conserved J-encoded phenylalanine. The earlier analysis of about 620 of the donors excluded sequences that lacked an unambiguous match to a single V gene segment. In an earlier analysis of a few hundred of the donors, V segments were called functional above 56.7% productive rearrangements and were called segregating when the between-donor standard deviation exceeded 5%. A statistical classification framework was built for diagnosing cytomegalovirus status from the catalog of TCR beta chain sequences. In a later analysis, V and J genes were assigned by comparing TCR nucleotide sequences against IMGT/GENE-DB human TR gene sequences. In a later analysis, CDR3 sequences and most-parsimonious VDJ recombination scenarios were assigned using the TCRdist pipeline. In a later analysis, each TCR beta chain was defined by its CDR3 amino acid sequence together with its V-gene family, and reads lacking a unique V-gene family were excluded. As a way to deal with suspected cross-contamination and a sequencing artifact, a later analysis dropped approximately 590 nucleotide sequences that were highly shared and had low generation probability. In a later analysis, a clonal expansion index for each public chain was calculated from normalized within-repertoire ranks of inferred template counts. In a later analysis, generation probabilities were computed with a VDJ recombination model fitted to out-of-frame rearrangements, and the resulting probabilities were checked against IGoR. A later analysis scored TCR-TCR, TCR-HLA and TCR-CMV co-occurrence with hypergeometric tests, applying a repertoire-size bias correction to TCR pairs. A later analysis estimated false discovery rates by permuting HLA or CMV assignments 20 times. In a later analysis, co-occurring TCRs were grouped using DBSCAN, and TCRdist sequence similarity was added for clustering within HLA-allele-positive subsets. Co-occurrence clustering excluded repertoires with fewer than 30,000 or more than 120,000 public chains, plus five with anomalous nucleotide sharing. TCRdb re-hosts the immuneACCESS table, in-frame sequences only. Its copies lack some clones; in the studies checked, an unresolved V gene accounts for under half of them, and the cause for the rest is not known. Clone size and V and J calls were adopted from that table, with D and trimming inferred from the DNA. The sample contains some 110,000 clones, less than 70% of them found a single time. 2% to 2.5% of the sample goes to the ten largest clones.

This sequence originates from a woman aged 25 to 39 in good health and CMV-seronegative. The V and J genes are TRBV6-1 and TRBJ1-2, and the D gene may be TRBD1, 6 bases matching. Sequenced material: PBMCs. The nucleotide sequence reads TGTGCCAGCAGTGAAGGAGGGGGGGTAGGCTACACCTTC. Its translation is CASSEGGGVGYTF.